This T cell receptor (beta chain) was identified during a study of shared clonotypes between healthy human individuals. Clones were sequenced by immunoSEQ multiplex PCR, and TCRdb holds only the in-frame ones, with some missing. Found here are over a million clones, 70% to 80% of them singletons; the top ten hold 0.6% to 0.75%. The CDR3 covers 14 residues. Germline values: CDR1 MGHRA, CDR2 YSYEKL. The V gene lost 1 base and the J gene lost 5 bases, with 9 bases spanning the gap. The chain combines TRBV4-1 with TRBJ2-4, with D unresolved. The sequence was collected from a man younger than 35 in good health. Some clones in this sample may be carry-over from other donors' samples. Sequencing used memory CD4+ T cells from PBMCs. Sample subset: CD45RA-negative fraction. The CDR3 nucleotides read TGCGCCAGCAGCCAAGCCAACAGAGAAAACATTCAGTACTTC. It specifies CASSQANRENIQYF.